The 9 T cell receptor beta chains presented below share a single source sample, sequenced in a study of post-analysis software for immune sequencing data. Study-level findings and limits: TRBV segments more frequent in patients than in controls numbered five and included TRBV5-6, TRBV5-1 and TRBV20-1.

These receptors' antigens are unknown. Unique molecular identifiers tagged the TCR beta cDNA libraries. TCRdb redid the calling of the PCR reads with MiXCR, one entry per CDR3 protein. The sample shows 750,000 to 950,000 distinct CDR3 sequences, about 50% of them seen only once. Input material: blood. Receptors were obtained from a girl between 5 and 17 years old with multiple sclerosis.

The rearrangement links TRBV9 to TRBJ2-7; TRBD1 matches at 7 bases. Per the germline V gene, CDR1 is SGDLS and CDR2 is YYNGEE. Germline trimming cut 3 bases from V and 1 base from J; bases unmatched to any gene: 10. There are 16 residues in the CDR3. The CDR3 reads CASSETPGGSSYEQYF. CDR3 in DNA: TGTGCCAGCAGCGAGACCCCAGGGGGTTCTTCCTACGAGCAGTACTTC. The full variable domain, completed using reference TRBV9 and TRBJ2-7, is DSGVTQTPKHLITATGQRVTLRCSPRSGDLSVYWYQQSLDQGLQFLIQYYNGEERAKGNILERFSAQQFPDLHSELNLSSLELGDSALYFCASSETPGGSSYEQYFGPGTRLTVT.

This clonotype has more than one count but fewer than ten. V gene TRBV6-2 or TRBV6-3 combines with J gene TRBJ2-7, with D possibly matching TRBD1 (5 bases). This CDR3 region has 13 residues. The V gene lost 2 bases and the J gene lost 7 bases, with 12 bases spanning the gap. The germline V gene has CDR1 MNHEY and CDR2 SVGEGT. CDR3 in DNA: TGTGCCAGCAGTTACGCCCAGGGCAGGGAGCAGTACTTC. Translating gives CASSYAQGREQYF.

This clonotype was observed a handful of times. V gene TRBV20-1 combines with J gene TRBJ2-5, with D perhaps TRBD1 (6 bases). The CDR3 has 14 amino acids. Per germline, CDR1 DFQATT and CDR2 SNEGSKA (reference sequence). Trimming shortened V by 0 bases and J by 2 bases, and 10 bases separated the two germline ends. CDR3 in DNA: TGCAGTGCTAGAGATGGACAGCAACAAGAGACCCAGTACTTC. Its protein product is CSARDGQQQETQYF.

The V call is TRBV5-5, the J call TRBJ1-2; no firm D call. The CDR3 runs to 14 residues. V was cut by 4 bases and J by 3 bases, with 13 bases left in between. Looked up from germline, CDR1 is SGHKS and CDR2 is YYEKEE (reference sequence). Here the CDR3 DNA reads TGTGCCAGCAGCGCCGCCCACCTTGACTATGGCTACACCTTC. This encodes CASSAAHLDYGYTF. Complete variable domain (other parts from reference TRBV5-5 and TRBJ1-2): DAGVTQSPTHLIKTRGQQVTLRCSPISGHKSVSWYQQVLGQGPQFIFQYYEKEERGRGNFPDRFSARQFPNYSSELNVNALLLGDSALYLCASSAAHLDYGYTFGSGTRLTVV.

This clonotype was detected a few times. The V gene is TRBV5-1, the J gene TRBJ1-5, with D possibly matching TRBD1 (5 bases). Between the trimmed V and J ends, which lost 0 bases and 4 bases, there was a span of 11 bases. The CDR3 is 15 amino acids. Per germline, CDR1 SGHRS and CDR2 YFSETQ. The CDR3, as DNA: TGCGCCAGCAGCTTGGACCAGGGCGGGAATCAGCCCCAGCATTTT. Its translation is CASSLDQGGNQPQHF.

This clonotype was recorded a few times. This chain connects TRBV29-1 to TRBJ2-7; weak D call: TRBD2 (6 bases). With 1 base removed from V and 10 bases from J, the gap between germline ends came to 8 bases. This CDR3 is 10 amino acids long. CDR1 is SQVTM and CDR2 is ANQGSEA in the germline V gene. The CDR3 nucleotides are TGCAGCGTTGAAGTGGGACTTCAGTACTTC. Translating gives CSVEVGLQYF.

Concerning this clonotype: A read error may produce the germline difference seen at one junction end. The chain carries TRBV7-2 and TRBJ2-7, with 7 bases lining up with TRBD1. From germline, CDR1 is SGHTA and CDR2 FQGNSA. This CDR3 comprises 13 residues. CDR3 sequence: CASSVRQGYEQYF. The CDR3 coding sequence is TGCGCCAGCAGCGTACGACAGGGATACGAGCAGTACTTC.

This clonotype was observed once. The chain uses TRBV29-1 and TRBJ2-4, with no clear D. Trimming left V 6 bases short and J 0 bases short, with 9 bases between. The CDR3 spans 13 residues. Germline CDR1 is SQVTM and CDR2 is ANQGSEA. The CDR3 here is CSVQRIAKNIQYF. CDR3 bases: TGCAGCGTACAAAGAATAGCCAAAAACATTCAGTACTTC.

This sequence joins TRBV12-5 and TRBJ2-3; 7 bases line up with TRBD2. Germline V gene sequence: CDR1 LGHNT, CDR2 FRNRAP. The junction had 13 bases not matched to a gene; V was cut back by 6 bases and J by 4 bases. This CDR3 comprises 16 residues. Written as DNA, the CDR3 is TGTGCTAGTGGCCAGGTGGGGCTAGCGGTGGCAGATACGCAGTATTTT. This gives the protein CASGQVGLAVADTQYF.